This T cell receptor (beta chain) was recovered during a study of control samples from healthy donors and cancer patients. This clone occurred a few times. The assay was immunoSEQ multiplex PCR, and TCRdb's table has in-frame clones only and misses some. The sample lists about 170,000 clones, 88% occurring once. Source material: blood. The sequence was collected from a woman aged 25 to 39 in good health.

CDR3 bases: TGCAGCGTTGACCAAAACCCCGGCTACACCTTC. This sequence encodes CSVDQNPGYTF. The chain employs TRBV29-1 and TRBJ1-2, with D unclear. The germline V gene has CDR1 SQVTM and CDR2 ANQGSEA. The CDR3 runs to 11 residues. The V and J ends lost 3 bases and 8 bases respectively, with 10 bases between them.